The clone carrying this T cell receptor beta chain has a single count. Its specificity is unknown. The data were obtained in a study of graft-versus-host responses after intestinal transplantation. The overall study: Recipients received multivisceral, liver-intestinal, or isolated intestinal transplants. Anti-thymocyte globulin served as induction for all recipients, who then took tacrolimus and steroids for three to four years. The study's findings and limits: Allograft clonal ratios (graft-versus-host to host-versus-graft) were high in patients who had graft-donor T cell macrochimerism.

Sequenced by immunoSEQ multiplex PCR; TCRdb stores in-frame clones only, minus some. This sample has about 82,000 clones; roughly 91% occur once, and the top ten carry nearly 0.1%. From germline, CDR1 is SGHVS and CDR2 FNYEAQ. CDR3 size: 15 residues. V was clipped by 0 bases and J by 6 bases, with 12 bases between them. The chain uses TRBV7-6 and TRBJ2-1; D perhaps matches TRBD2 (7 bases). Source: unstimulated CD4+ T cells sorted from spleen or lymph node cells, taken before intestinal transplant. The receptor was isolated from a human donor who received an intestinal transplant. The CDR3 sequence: CASSLAGGPSNEQFF. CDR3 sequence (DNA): TGTGCCAGCAGCTTAGCGGGGGGGCCAAGCAATGAGCAGTTCTTC.